Each of the 10 T cell receptor beta chains below was sequenced from the same sample in a study of blood T cell repertoires in COVID-19. Clones were read by immunoSEQ multiplex PCR, and TCRdb kept only the in-frame ones, dropping some. The table has hundreds of thousands of clones, approximately 90% seen once. The sequenced sample consisted of peripheral blood. All receptors derive from a woman in her 30s with active or convalescent COVID-19.

The rearrangement uses TRBV5-4 and TRBJ2-1; possible D gene TRBD2, 6 bases. The CDR3 consists of 15 residues. V was clipped by 0 bases and J by 1 base, with 8 bases between them. The germline gives CDR1 SGHNT, CDR2 YYREEE (reference sequence). The chain's CDR3 is CASSLVGSSYNEQFF. The CDR3 DNA reads as TGTGCCAGCAGCTTGGTCGGGAGTTCCTACAATGAGCAGTTCTTC. The full variable domain, its missing parts supplied by reference TRBV5-4 and TRBJ2-1, is ETGVTQSPTHLIKTRGQQVTLRCSSQSGHNTVSWYQQALGQGPQFIFQYYREEENGRGNFPPRFSGLQFPNYSSELNVNALELDDSALYLCASSLVGSSYNEQFFGPGTRLTVL.

CDR3 sequence: CASSSDRLNEQFF. CDR3 coding DNA: TGTGCCAGCAGCTCGGACAGGCTCAATGAGCAGTTCTTC. The rearrangement links TRBV3-1 (or the pseudogene TRBV3-2) to TRBJ2-1; 7 bases line up with TRBD1. CDR1 is LGHDT and CDR2 is YNNKEL in the germline V gene (reference sequence). With V trimmed by 5 bases and J by 6 bases, 4 bases remained unmatched. The CDR3 sequence is 13 residues long.

The chain carries TRBV10-3 and TRBJ2-2; D gene unclear. Germline CDR1 reads ENHRY; CDR2 reads SYGVKD. There are 15 residues in the CDR3. V lost 0 bases and J lost 0, with 5 bases in between. CDR3 bases: TGTGCCATCAGTGAGTCAGGAGCGAACACCGGGGAGCTGTTTTTT. This encodes CAISESGANTGELFF.

The V and J genes are TRBV14 and TRBJ2-7; tentative D call: TRBD1 (5 bases). This CDR3 is 14 amino acids long. Germline CDR1 is SGHDN and CDR2 is FVKESK. Trimming removed 2 bases from V and 2 bases from J, with 10 bases in between. The CDR3, as DNA: TGTGCCAGCAGCCAACAGGGCTTCCCCTACGAGCAGTACTTC. This gives the protein CASSQQGFPYEQYF.

V and J are TRBV5-1 and TRBJ2-3, with 9 bases aligning to TRBD1. V trimming: 7 bases; J trimming: 5 bases; junction bases outside the gene matches: 5. Looked up from germline, CDR1 is SGHRS and CDR2 is YFSETQ. The CDR3 sequence is 13 residues long. The CDR3 here is CASQDRGRDTQYF. CDR3 coding DNA: TGCGCCAGCCAGGACAGGGGAAGAGATACGCAGTATTTT.

This rearrangement joins TRBV6-1 to TRBJ1-1, with 12 positions matching TRBD1. Per germline, CDR1 MNHNS and CDR2 SASEGT. V shed 4 bases, J shed 6 bases, and the junction held 3 bases outside the gene matches. The CDR3 has 14 residues. The CDR3 coding sequence is TGTGCCAGCAGTGGGGACAGGGGGCTCGCTGAAGCTTTCTTT. Residues: CASSGDRGLAEAFF.

The chain uses TRBV6-4 and TRBJ2-5; 7 bases match TRBD1. After removal of 6 bases from V and 2 bases from J, the junction contained 6 bases not matched to a gene. Germline V gene sequence: CDR1 MRHNA, CDR2 SNTAGT. The CDR3 has 14 amino acids. Here the CDR3 reads CASSQQQGQETQYF. The CDR3 bases are TGTGCCAGCAGCCAACAACAGGGGCAAGAGACCCAGTACTTC.

The V and J genes are TRBV3-1 (or the pseudogene TRBV3-2) and TRBJ1-2; 9 bases agree with TRBD1. The V gene's germline CDR1 is LGHDT and CDR2 YNNKEL (reference sequence). The CDR3 has 14 amino acids. Trimming cost V 4 bases and J 4 bases; bases outside gene matches: 4. The CDR3 DNA sequence: TGTGCCAGCAGCCTTCCGGGACAGGGCTATGGCTACACCTTC. Amino acid sequence: CASSLPGQGYGYTF.

The chain links TRBV7-2 to TRBJ1-1; no firm D call. The germline CDR1 and CDR2 sequences are SGHTA and FQGNSA. Trimming cost V 5 bases and J 3 bases, with 19 bases left between them. This CDR3 contains 16 residues. CDR3 nucleotides: TGTGCCAGCAGCGTAATAGGAACGCAGGCACACACTGAAGCTTTCTTT. This gives the protein CASSVIGTQAHTEAFF.

The rearrangement uses TRBV12-1 and TRBJ2-2; TRBD2 reflects the table's D call only, with no check against the DNA. TRBV12-1 is listed as a pseudogene. This CDR3 spans 17 amino acids. CDR3 DNA: TGTGCCAGCAGCTTTGTTGCGGGAGGCCCCAAGGACGGGGAGCTGTTTTTT. Protein sequence: CASSFVAGGPKDGELFF.